This T cell receptor (beta chain) emerged from a study of CD8 T cells in Susac syndrome. CDR3 length equals 14 residues. Trimming cost V 2 bases and J 0 bases, with 7 bases left between them. Germline values: CDR1 PRHDT, CDR2 FYEKMQ (reference sequence). TCR beta from blood CD8+ and CD4+ T cells was sequenced. TEMRA cells were enriched by FACS, while CD8+ and CD4+ T cells were obtained through a negative isolation that was performed magnetically. Reverse transcription used roughly 0.5 to 1 ug RNA and random hexamers. TCRdb re-called the immunoSEQ multiplex PCR reads with MiXCR, one entry per CDR3 protein. The sample shows under 150,000 distinct CDR3 sequences, approximately 95% of them seen only once.

Sample: CD8+ T cells from PBMCs. This TCR came from a human donor in good health. The chain recombines TRBV13 with TRBJ1-1, with D tentatively TRBD1 (5 bases). CDR3 nucleotide sequence: TGTGCCAGCAGCTTACCGGACATGAACACTGAAGCTTTCTTT. Protein product: CASSLPDMNTEAFF.